These T cell receptor beta chains were read from a single sample in a study of molecular identifiers for immune sequencing clone quantification. Each CDR3 protein is one row after TCRdb ran MiXCR on the PCR reads. The table shows approximately 630,000 distinct CDR3 sequences, with 25% occurring only once. The specimen was naive CD8+ T cells from blood, with Jurkat cell RNA spiked in. The receptors originated from a human donor in good health. Some libraries in this study had Jurkat cell RNA spiked in. Both conserved end residues are part of each CDR3.

CDR3aa: CASSFAWDSNQPQHF; v_gene: TRBV5-6; j_gene: TRBJ1-5
CDR3aa: CASSTGLYNEKLFF; v_gene: TRBV6-2/TRBV6-3; j_gene: TRBJ1-4
CDR3aa: CASSQGGGLADTQYF; v_gene: TRBV4-1; j_gene: TRBJ2-3
CDR3aa: CASSFGGGAGDIQYF; v_gene: TRBV12-3/TRBV12-4; j_gene: TRBJ2-4
CDR3aa: CASRQDVDEQYF; v_gene: TRBV7-9; j_gene: TRBJ2-7
CDR3aa: CASSPSGVNNGELFF; v_gene: TRBV7-9; j_gene: TRBJ2-2
CDR3aa: CASSIDSRTGGAAGELFF; v_gene: TRBV19; j_gene: TRBJ2-2
CDR3aa: CASSLGDRGVEDTQYF; v_gene: TRBV12-3/TRBV12-4; j_gene: TRBJ2-3
CDR3aa: CASSAEGSYEQYF; v_gene: TRBV7-9; j_gene: TRBJ2-7
CDR3aa: CASSRGDSYNEQFF; v_gene: TRBV6-6; j_gene: TRBJ2-1
CDR3aa: CASSPSTALNTGELFF; v_gene: TRBV7-9; j_gene: TRBJ2-2
CDR3aa: CASSLHVDRGENTEAFF; v_gene: TRBV27; j_gene: TRBJ1-1
CDR3aa: CASSENRVLQYF; v_gene: TRBV2; j_gene: TRBJ2-4
CDR3aa: CASSPRGVCEQYF; v_gene: TRBV27; j_gene: TRBJ2-7
CDR3aa: CASSQSTGTSEPQHF; v_gene: TRBV4-1; j_gene: TRBJ1-5
CDR3aa: CSASDRFTDYGYTF; v_gene: TRBV20-1; j_gene: TRBJ1-2
CDR3aa: CASSPAGAAAVADTQYF; v_gene: TRBV4-1; j_gene: TRBJ2-3
CDR3aa: CASSQGGVETEAFF; v_gene: TRBV4-3; j_gene: TRBJ1-1
CDR3aa: CASSQRDTSYGYTF; v_gene: TRBV4-3; j_gene: TRBJ1-2
CDR3aa: CASSETGGFQPQHF; v_gene: TRBV10-2; j_gene: TRBJ1-5
CDR3aa: CASSRDPCEQYF; v_gene: TRBV6-6; j_gene: TRBJ2-7
CDR3aa: CASSIDLRGHRMNTGAFF; v_gene: TRBV19; j_gene: TRBJ1-1
CDR3aa: CASSEGAGGPNTQYF; v_gene: TRBV2; j_gene: TRBJ2-3
CDR3aa: CASSFGEGGIPTDTQYF; v_gene: TRBV5-4; j_gene: TRBJ2-3
CDR3aa: CASSLPSGLEVYNEQFF; v_gene: TRBV7-9; j_gene: TRBJ2-1
CDR3aa: CATSRDSGQYETQYF; v_gene: TRBV15; j_gene: TRBJ2-5
CDR3aa: CASGPQGGGSPLHF; v_gene: TRBV12-3/TRBV12-4; j_gene: TRBJ1-6
CDR3aa: CASSQGGVRLFDEQYF; v_gene: TRBV4-1; j_gene: TRBJ2-7
CDR3aa: CASSYGSVRAKNIQYF; v_gene: TRBV6-5; j_gene: TRBJ2-4
CDR3aa: CASSASDRGAGGYTF; v_gene: TRBV13; j_gene: TRBJ1-2
CDR3aa: CASSTTGDAGNTIYF; v_gene: TRBV5-5; j_gene: TRBJ1-3
CDR3aa: CASSPRGHFQETQYF; v_gene: TRBV13; j_gene: TRBJ2-5
CDR3aa: CASSSLGQGRSQPQYF; v_gene: TRBV12-3/TRBV12-4; j_gene: -
CDR3aa: CASSVVSSGGLSGNTIYF; v_gene: TRBV6-1; j_gene: TRBJ1-3
CDR3aa: CASKDYLSTDTQYF; v_gene: TRBV6-2/TRBV6-3; j_gene: TRBJ2-3
CDR3aa: CASSYRGLLTKNIQYF; v_gene: TRBV6-2/TRBV6-3; j_gene: TRBJ2-4
CDR3aa: CASSSSGVPGELFF; v_gene: TRBV7-6; j_gene: TRBJ2-2
CDR3aa: CSARDKASVREQYF; v_gene: TRBV20-1; j_gene: TRBJ2-7
CDR3aa: CAPRGERGTYEQYF; v_gene: TRBV11-2; j_gene: TRBJ2-7
CDR3aa: CASSYSVGEAYEQYF; v_gene: TRBV7-9; j_gene: TRBJ2-7
CDR3aa: CASRGISSGNTIYF; v_gene: TRBV11-2; j_gene: TRBJ1-3
CDR3aa: CASNMGAGPDTQYF; v_gene: TRBV6-5; j_gene: TRBJ2-3
CDR3aa: CASSPVGTPETQYF; v_gene: TRBV7-3; j_gene: TRBJ2-5
CDR3aa: CASSPGTSGQETQYF; v_gene: TRBV11-2; j_gene: TRBJ2-5
CDR3aa: CASSVRGLDITDTQYF; v_gene: TRBV9; j_gene: TRBJ2-3
CDR3aa: CASSSLQQNTEAFF; v_gene: TRBV27; j_gene: TRBJ1-1